This T cell receptor (beta chain) came from a study of PD-1 blockade in mismatch repair-deficient tumors. The TCR-sequenced patients were a few responders to pembrolizumab. Sequencing used immunoSEQ multiplex PCR; TCRdb keeps in-frame clones, though not all of them. The sample records about 66,000 clones, almost 80% being singletons. From germline, CDR1 is LNHNV and CDR2 YYDKDF (reference sequence). The CDR3 runs 15 residues. Losses at the gene ends were 4 bases for V and 7 bases for J; bases not matched to a gene: 8. This clonotype originated in an adult with mismatch repair-deficient cancer. The sample was peripheral blood, taken 2 weeks after starting pembrolizumab. The rearrangement uses TRBV15 and TRBJ1-5, with TRBD1 identical over 9 bases. The DNA of the CDR3 is TGTGCCACCAGCATGTCACAGGGGGCAGGGCAGCCCCAGCATTTT. Protein product: CATSMSQGAGQPQHF.